This T cell receptor (beta chain) derives from a study of T cell changes during pregnancy in multiple sclerosis. Some clones are missing from TCRdb's copy, which holds only in-frame ones; the method was immunoSEQ multiplex PCR. This sample has 70,000 to 100,000 clones, with about 94% found just once. V lost 8 bases to trimming and J lost 0 bases, with 14 bases between them. The length of the CDR3 is 15 residues. The germline CDR1 and CDR2 sequences are LNHDA and SQIVND (reference sequence). This TCR came from a female donor with multiple sclerosis, enrolled in a pregnancy study. The rearrangement joins TRBV19 to TRBJ1-5; no reliable D call. The sample consisted of peripheral blood, taken in the third trimester of pregnancy. CDR3 in amino acids: CASRTLDRSNQPQHF. CDR3 coding DNA: TGTGCCAGTCGAACCCTAGATCGTAGCAATCAGCCCCAGCATTTT.